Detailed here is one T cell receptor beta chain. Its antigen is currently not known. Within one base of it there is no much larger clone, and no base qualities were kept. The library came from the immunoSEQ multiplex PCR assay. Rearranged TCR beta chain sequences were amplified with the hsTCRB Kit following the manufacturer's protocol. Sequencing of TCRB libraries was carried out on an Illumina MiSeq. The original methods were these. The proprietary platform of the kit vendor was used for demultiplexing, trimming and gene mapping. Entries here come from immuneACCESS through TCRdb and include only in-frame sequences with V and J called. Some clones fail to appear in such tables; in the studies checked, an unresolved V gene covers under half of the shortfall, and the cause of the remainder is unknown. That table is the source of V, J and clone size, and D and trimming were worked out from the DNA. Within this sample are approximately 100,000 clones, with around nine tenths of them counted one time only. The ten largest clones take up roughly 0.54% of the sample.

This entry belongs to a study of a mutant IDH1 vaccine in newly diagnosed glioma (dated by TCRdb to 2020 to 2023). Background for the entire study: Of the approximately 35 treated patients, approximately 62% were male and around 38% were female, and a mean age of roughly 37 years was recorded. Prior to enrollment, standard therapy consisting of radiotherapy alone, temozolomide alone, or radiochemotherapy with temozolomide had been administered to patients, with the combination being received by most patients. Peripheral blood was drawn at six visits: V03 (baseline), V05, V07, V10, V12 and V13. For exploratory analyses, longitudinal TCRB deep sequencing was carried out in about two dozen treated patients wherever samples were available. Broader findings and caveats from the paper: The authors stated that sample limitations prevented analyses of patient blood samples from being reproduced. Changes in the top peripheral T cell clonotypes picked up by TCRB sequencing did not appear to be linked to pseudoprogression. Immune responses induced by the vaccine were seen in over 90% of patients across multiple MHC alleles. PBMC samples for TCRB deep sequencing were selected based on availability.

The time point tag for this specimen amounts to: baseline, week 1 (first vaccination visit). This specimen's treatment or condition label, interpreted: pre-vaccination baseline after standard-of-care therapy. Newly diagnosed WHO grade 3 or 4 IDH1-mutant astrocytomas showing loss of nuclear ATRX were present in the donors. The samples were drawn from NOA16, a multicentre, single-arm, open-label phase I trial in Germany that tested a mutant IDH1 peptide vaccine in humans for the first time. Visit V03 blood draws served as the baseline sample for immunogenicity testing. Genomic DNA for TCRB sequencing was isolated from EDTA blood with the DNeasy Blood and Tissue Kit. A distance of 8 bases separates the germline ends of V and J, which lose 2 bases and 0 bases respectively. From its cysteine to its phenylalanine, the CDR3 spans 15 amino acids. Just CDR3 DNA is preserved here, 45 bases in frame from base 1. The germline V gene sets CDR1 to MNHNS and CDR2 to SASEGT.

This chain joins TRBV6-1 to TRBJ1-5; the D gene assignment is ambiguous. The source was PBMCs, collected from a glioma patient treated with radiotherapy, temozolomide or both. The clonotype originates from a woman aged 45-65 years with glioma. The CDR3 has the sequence CASSERDVSNQPQHF. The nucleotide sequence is TGTGCCAGCAGTGAAAGAGACGTTAGCAATCAGCCCCAGCATTTT.